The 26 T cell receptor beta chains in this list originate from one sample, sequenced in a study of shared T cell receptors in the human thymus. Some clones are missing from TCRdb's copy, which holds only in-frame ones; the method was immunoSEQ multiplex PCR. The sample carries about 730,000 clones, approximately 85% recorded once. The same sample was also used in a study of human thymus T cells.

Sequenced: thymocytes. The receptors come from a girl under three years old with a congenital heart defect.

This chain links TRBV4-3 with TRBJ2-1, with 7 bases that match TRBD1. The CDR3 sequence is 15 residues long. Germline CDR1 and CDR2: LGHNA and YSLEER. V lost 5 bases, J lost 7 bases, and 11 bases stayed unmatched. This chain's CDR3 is CASSNPTGTLNEQFF. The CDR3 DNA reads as TGCGCCAGCAGCAATCCGACAGGGACCTTGAATGAGCAGTTCTTC.

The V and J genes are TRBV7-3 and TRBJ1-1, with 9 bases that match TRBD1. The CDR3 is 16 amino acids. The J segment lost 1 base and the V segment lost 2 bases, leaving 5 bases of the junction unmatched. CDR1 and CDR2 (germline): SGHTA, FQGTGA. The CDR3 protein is CASSLGDRARNTEAFF. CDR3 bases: TGTGCCAGCAGCTTAGGGGACAGGGCGCGGAACACTGAAGCTTTCTTT.

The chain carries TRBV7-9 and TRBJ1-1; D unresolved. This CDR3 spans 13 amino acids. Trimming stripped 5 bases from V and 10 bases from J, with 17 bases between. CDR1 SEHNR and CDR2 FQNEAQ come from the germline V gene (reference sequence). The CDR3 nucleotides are TGTGCCAGCAGCCTAACAACCAACTATCCAGCTTTCTTT. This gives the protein CASSLTTNYPAFF.

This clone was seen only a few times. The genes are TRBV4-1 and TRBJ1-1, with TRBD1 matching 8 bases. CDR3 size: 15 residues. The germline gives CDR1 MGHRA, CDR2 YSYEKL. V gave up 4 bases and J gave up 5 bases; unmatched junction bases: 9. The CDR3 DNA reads TGCGCCAGCAGCCCACGACAGGGGCTGGGTACTGAAGCTTTCTTT. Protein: CASSPRQGLGTEAFF.

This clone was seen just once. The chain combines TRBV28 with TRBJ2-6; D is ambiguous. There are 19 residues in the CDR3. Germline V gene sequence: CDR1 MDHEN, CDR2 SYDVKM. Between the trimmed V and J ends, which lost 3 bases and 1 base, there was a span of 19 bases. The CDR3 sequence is CASSLVLRHASSGANVLTF. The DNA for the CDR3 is TGTGCCAGCAGTTTGGTTCTGCGACACGCCTCGTCTGGGGCCAACGTCCTGACTTTC.

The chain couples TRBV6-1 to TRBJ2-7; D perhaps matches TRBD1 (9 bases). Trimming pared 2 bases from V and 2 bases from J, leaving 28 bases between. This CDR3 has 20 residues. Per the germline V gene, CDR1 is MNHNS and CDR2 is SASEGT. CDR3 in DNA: TGTGCCAGCAGTGAAACGGGGACAGGGAGGGATAGCGGGGCCGCCTACGAGCAGTACTTC. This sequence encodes CASSETGTGRDSGAAYEQYF.

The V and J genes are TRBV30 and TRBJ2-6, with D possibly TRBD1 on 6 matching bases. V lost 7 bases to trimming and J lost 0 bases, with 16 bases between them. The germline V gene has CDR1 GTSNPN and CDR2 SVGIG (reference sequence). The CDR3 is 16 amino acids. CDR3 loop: CASPGTSVSGANVLTF. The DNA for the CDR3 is TGTGCCTCCCCCGGGACATCGGTCTCTGGGGCCAACGTCCTGACTTTC.

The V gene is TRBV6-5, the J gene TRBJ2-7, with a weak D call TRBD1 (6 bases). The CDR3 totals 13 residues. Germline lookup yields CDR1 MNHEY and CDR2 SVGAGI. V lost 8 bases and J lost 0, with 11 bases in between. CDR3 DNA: TGTGCCAGCTCCAAACAGGGCTCCTACGAGCAGTACTTC. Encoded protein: CASSKQGSYEQYF.

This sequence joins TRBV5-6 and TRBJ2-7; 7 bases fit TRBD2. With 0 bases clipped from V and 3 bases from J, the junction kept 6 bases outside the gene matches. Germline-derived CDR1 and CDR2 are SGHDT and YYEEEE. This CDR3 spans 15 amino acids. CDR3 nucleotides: TGTGCCAGCAGCTTGGAAGGCAGGGAGGGCTACGAGCAGTACTTC. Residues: CASSLEGREGYEQYF.

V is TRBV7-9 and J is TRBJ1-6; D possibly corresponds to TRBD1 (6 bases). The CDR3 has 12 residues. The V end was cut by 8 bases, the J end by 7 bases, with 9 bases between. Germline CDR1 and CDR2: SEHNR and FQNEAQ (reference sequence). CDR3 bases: TGTGCCAGCGAACAGGGAAATTCACCCCTCCACTTT. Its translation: CASEQGNSPLHF.

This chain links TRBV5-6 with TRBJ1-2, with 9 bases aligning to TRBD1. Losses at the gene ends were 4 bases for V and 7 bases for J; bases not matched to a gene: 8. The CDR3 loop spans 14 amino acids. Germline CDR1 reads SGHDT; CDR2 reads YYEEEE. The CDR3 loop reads CASSTDRGFSGYTF. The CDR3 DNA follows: TGTGCCAGCAGCACCGACAGGGGGTTCTCTGGCTACACCTTC.

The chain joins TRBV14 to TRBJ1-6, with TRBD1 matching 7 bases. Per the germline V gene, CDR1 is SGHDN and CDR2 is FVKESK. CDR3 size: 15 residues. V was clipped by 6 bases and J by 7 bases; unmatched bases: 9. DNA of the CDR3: TGTGCCAGCAGACCGACAGGGTCGCGGAATTCACCCCTCCACTTT. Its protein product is CASRPTGSRNSPLHF.

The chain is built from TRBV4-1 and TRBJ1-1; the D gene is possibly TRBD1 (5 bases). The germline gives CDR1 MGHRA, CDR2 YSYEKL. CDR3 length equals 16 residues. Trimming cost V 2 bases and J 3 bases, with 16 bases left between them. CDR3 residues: CASSQLVPGHYTEAFF. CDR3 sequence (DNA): TGCGCCAGCAGCCAACTAGTCCCAGGACATTACACTGAAGCTTTCTTT.

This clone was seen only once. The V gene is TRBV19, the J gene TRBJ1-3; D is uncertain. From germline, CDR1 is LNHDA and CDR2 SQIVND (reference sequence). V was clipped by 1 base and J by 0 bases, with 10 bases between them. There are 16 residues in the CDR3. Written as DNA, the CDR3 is TGTGCCAGTAGTATAGGTGTCCCTCTCTCTGGAAACACCATATATTTT. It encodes CASSIGVPLSGNTIYF.

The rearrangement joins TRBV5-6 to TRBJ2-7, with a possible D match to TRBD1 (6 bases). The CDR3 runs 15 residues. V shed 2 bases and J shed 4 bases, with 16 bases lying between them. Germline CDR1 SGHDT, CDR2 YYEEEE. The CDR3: CASSFLLPGVYEQYF. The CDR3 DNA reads TGTGCCAGCAGCTTTTTGCTTCCAGGGGTTTACGAGCAGTACTTC.

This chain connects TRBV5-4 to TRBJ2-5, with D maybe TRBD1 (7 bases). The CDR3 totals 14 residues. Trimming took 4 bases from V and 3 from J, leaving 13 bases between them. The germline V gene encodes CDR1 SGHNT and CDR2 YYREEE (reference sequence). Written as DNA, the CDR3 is TGTGCCAGCAGCCAAACAGGGGAGGAAGAGACCCAGTACTTC. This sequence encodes CASSQTGEEETQYF.

The DNA of the CDR3 is TGTGCCACTTCAGGGGCGCTCCTTAAGTTCTTC. Translating gives CATSGALLKFF. This chain connects TRBV15 to TRBJ2-1; D may be TRBD1 (6 bases). Germline V CDR1 and CDR2: LNHNV, YYDKDF (reference sequence). The CDR3 is made up of 11 amino acids. Trimming cost V 9 bases and J 14 bases, with 17 bases left between them. Filled out from reference TRBV15 and TRBJ2-1, the complete variable domain reads DAMVIQNPRYQVTQFGKPVTLSCSQTLNHNVMYWYQQKSSQAPKLLFHYYDKDFNNEADTPDNFQSRRPNTSFCFLDIRSPGLGDTAMYLCATSGALLKFFGPGTRLTVL.

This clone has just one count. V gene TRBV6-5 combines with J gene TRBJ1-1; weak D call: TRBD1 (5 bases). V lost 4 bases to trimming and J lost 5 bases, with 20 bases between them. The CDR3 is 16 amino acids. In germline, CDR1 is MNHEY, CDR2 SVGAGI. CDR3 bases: TGTGCCAGCAGTTCCGGGAGGGGACTGGCGGGAACTGAAGCTTTCTTT. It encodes CASSSGRGLAGTEAFF.

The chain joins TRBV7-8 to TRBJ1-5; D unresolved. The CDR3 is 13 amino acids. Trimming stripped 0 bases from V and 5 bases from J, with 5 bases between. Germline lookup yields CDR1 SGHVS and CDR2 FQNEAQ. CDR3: CASSLASYQPQHF. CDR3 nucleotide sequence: TGTGCCAGCAGCTTAGCTTCCTATCAGCCCCAGCATTTT.

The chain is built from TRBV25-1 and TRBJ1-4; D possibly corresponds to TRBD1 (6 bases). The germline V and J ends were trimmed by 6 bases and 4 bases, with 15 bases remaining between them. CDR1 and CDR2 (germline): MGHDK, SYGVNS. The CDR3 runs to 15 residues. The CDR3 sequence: CASSIGDRFNEKLFF. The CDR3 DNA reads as TGTGCCAGCAGCATCGGCGACAGGTTTAATGAAAAACTGTTTTTT.

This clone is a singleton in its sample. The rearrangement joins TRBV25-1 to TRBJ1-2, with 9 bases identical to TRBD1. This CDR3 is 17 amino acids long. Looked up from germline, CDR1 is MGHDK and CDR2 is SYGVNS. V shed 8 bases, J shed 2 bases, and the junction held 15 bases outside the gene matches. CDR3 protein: CASRRTGERYANYGYTF. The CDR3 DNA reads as TGTGCCAGCCGGAGGACAGGGGAACGCTACGCCAACTATGGCTACACCTTC.

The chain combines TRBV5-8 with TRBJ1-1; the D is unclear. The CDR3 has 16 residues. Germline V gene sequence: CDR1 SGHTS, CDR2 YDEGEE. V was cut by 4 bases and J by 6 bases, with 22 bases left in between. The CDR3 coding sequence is TGTGCCAGCAGCCTACTCATGATTGCAGGCGAGCCTGAAGCTTTCTTT. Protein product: CASSLLMIAGEPEAFF.

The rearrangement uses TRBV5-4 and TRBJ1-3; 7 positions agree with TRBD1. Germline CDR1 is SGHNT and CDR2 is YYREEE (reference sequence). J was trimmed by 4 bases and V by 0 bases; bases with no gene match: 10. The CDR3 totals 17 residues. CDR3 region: CASSLGQGSIAGNTIYF. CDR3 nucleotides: TGTGCCAGCAGCTTGGGACAGGGCAGTATAGCCGGAAACACCATATATTTT.

In DNA, the CDR3 is TGTGCCAGCAGCTCTACGGGGGAAGGCTACACCTTC. Its translation: CASSSTGEGYTF. The V and J genes are TRBV7-4 and TRBJ1-2; TRBD1 is a possible D gene (5 bases). The CDR3 consists of 12 residues. V was cut by 4 bases and J by 8 bases, with 11 bases left in between. In germline, CDR1 is SGHVT, CDR2 SQSDAQ.

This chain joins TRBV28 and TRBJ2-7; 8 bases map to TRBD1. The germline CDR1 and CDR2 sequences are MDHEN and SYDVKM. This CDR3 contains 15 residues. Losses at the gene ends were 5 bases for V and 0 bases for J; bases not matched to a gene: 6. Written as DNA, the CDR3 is TGTGCCAGCAGTGGGGACAGGCGAATCTCCTACGAGCAGTACTTC. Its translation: CASSGDRRISYEQYF.

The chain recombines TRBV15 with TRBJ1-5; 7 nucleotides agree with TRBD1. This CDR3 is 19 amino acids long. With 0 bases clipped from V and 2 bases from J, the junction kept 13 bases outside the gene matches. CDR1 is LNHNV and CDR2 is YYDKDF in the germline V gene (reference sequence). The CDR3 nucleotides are TGTGCCACCAGCAGAGATTCCCGTAGGAGAGGGGGCCGCAATCAGCCCCAGCATTTT. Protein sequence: CATSRDSRRRGGRNQPQHF. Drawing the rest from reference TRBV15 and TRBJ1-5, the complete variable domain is DAMVIQNPRYQVTQFGKPVTLSCSQTLNHNVMYWYQQKSSQAPKLLFHYYDKDFNNEADTPDNFQSRRPNTSFCFLDIRSPGLGDTAMYLCATSRDSRRRGGRNQPQHFGDGTRLSIL.